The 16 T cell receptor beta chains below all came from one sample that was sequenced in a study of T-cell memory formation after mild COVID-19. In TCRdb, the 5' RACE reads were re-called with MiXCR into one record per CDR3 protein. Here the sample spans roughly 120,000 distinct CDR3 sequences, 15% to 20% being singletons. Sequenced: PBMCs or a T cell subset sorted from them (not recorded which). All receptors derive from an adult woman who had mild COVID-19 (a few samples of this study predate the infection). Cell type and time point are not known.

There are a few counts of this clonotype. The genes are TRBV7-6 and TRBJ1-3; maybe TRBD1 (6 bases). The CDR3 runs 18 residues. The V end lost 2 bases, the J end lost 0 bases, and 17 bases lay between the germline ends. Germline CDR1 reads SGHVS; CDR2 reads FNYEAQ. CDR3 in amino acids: CASSLFVSDRPSGNTIYF. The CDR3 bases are TGTGCCAGCAGCTTATTTGTCAGTGACAGGCCCTCTGGAAACACCATATATTTT. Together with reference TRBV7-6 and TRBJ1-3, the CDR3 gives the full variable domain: GAGVSQSPRYKVTKRGQDVALRCDPISGHVSLYWYRQALGQGPEFLTYFNYEAQQDKSGLPNDRFSAERPEGSISTLTIQRTEQRDSAMYRCASSLFVSDRPSGNTIYFGEGSWLTVV.

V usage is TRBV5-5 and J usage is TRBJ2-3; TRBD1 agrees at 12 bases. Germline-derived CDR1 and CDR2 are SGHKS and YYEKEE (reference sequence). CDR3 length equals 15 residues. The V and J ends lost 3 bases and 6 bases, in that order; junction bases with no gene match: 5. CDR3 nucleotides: TGTGCCAGCAGCTCCTTTGGGACAGGGGGCGATACGCAGTATTTT. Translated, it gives CASSSFGTGGDTQYF. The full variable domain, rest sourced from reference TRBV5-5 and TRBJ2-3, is DAGVTQSPTHLIKTRGQQVTLRCSPISGHKSVSWYQQVLGQGPQFIFQYYEKEERGRGNFPDRFSARQFPNYSSELNVNALLLGDSALYLCASSSFGTGGDTQYFGPGTRLTVL.

The CDR3 sequence: CAISRTSGYQETQYF. DNA of the CDR3: TGTGCCATCAGTCGGACTAGCGGGTACCAAGAGACCCAGTACTTC. This chain connects TRBV10-3 to TRBJ2-5; 11 bases fit TRBD2. CDR3 length: 15 amino acids. From germline, CDR1 is ENHRY and CDR2 SYGVKD. V trimming: 5 bases; J trimming: 0 bases; junction bases outside the gene matches: 2.

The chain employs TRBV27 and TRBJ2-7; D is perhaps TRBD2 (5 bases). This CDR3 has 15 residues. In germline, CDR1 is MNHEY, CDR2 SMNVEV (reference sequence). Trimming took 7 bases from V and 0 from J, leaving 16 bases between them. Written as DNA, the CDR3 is TGTGCCAGCACCCCGGCGGGTTCGATCTCCTACGAGCAGTACTTC. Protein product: CASTPAGSISYEQYF.

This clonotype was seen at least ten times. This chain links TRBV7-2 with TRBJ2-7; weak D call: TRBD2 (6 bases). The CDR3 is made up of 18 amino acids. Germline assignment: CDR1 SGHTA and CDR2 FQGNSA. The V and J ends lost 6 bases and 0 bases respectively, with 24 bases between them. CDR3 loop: CASSYIVWGVPSSYEQYF. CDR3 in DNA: TGTGCCAGCAGTTATATAGTCTGGGGGGTCCCGAGCTCCTACGAGCAGTACTTC.

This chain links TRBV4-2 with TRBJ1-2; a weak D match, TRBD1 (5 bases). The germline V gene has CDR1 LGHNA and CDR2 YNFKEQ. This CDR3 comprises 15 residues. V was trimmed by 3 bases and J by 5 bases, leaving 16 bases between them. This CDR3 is CASSQGPEAGYGYTF. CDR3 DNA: TGTGCCAGCAGCCAGGGACCGGAGGCAGGGTATGGCTACACCTTC.

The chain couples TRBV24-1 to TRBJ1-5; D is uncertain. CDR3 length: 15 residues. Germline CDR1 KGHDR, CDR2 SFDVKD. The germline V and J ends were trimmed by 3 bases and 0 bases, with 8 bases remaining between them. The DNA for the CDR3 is TGTGCCACCAGTGATGGACCGGATAGCAATCAGCCCCAGCATTTT. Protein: CATSDGPDSNQPQHF.

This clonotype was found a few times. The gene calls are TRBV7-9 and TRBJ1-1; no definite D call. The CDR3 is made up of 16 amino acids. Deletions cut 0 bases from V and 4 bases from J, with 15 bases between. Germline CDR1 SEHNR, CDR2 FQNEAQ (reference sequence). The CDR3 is CASSLAIRLLGTEAFF. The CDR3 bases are TGTGCCAGCAGCTTAGCGATCAGACTTCTGGGCACTGAAGCTTTCTTT.

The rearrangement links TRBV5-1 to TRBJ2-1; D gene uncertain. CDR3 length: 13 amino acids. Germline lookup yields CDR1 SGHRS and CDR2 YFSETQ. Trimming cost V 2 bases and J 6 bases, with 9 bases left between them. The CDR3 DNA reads TGCGCCAGCAGCTTCTCTCCCCTCAATGAGCAGTTCTTC. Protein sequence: CASSFSPLNEQFF.

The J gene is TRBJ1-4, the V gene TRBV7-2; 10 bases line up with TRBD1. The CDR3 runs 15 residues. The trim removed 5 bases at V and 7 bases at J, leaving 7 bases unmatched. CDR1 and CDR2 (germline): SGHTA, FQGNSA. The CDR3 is CASSPRDRGFEKLFF. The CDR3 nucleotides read TGTGCCAGCAGCCCAAGGGACAGGGGTTTTGAAAAACTGTTTTTT.

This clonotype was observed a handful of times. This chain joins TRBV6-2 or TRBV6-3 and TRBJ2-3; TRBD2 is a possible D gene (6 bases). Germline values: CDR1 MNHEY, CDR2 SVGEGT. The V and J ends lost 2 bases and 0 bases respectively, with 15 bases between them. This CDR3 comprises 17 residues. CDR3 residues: CASSYTQLAPSTDTQYF. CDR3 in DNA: TGTGCCAGCAGTTACACCCAACTAGCTCCGAGCACAGATACGCAGTATTTT.

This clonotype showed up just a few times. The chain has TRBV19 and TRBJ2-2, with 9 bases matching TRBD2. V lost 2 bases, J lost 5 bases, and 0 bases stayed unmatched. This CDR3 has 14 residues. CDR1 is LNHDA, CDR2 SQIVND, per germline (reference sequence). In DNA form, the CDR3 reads TGTGCCAGTAGTATAAGCGGGGGGACCGGGGAGCTGTTTTTT. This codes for CASSISGGTGELFF.

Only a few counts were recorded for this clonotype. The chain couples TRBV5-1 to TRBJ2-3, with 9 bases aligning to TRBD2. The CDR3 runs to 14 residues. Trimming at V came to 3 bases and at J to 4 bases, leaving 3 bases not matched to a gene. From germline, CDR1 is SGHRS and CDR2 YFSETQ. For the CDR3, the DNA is TGCGCCAGCAGCTCCTGGACTAGCGCAGATACGCAGTATTTT. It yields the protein CASSSWTSADTQYF. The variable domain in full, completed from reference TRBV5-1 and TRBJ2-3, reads KAGVTQTPRYLIKTRGQQVTLSCSPISGHRSVSWYQQTPGQGLQFLFEYFSETQRNKGNFPGRFSGRQFSNSRSEMNVSTLELGDSALYLCASSSWTSADTQYFGPGTRLTVL.

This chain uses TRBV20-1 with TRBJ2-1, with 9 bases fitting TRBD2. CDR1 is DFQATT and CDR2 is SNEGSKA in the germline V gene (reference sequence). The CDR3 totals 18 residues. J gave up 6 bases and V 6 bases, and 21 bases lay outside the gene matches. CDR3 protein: CSATILRGTSRRSNEQFF. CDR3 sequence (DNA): TGCAGTGCCACTATCTTACGTGGGACTAGCCGGAGGTCCAATGAGCAGTTCTTC.

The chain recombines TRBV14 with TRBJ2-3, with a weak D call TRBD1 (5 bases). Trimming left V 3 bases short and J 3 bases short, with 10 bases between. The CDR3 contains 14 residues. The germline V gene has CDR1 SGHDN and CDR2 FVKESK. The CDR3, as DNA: TGTGCCAGCAGCCAGAGACAGACAACAGATACGCAGTATTTT. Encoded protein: CASSQRQTTDTQYF. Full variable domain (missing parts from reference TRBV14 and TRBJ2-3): EAGVTQFPSHSVIEKGQTVTLRCDPISGHDNLYWYRRVMGKEIKFLLHFVKESKQDESGMPNNRFLAERTGGTYSTLKVQPAELEDSGVYFCASSQRQTTDTQYFGPGTRLTVL.

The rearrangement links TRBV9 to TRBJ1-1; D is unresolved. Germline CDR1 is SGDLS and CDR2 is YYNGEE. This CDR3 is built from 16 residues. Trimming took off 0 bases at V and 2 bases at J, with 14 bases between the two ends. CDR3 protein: CASSVGPGPLNTEAFF. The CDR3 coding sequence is TGTGCCAGCAGCGTAGGTCCAGGCCCCCTAAACACTGAAGCTTTCTTT.